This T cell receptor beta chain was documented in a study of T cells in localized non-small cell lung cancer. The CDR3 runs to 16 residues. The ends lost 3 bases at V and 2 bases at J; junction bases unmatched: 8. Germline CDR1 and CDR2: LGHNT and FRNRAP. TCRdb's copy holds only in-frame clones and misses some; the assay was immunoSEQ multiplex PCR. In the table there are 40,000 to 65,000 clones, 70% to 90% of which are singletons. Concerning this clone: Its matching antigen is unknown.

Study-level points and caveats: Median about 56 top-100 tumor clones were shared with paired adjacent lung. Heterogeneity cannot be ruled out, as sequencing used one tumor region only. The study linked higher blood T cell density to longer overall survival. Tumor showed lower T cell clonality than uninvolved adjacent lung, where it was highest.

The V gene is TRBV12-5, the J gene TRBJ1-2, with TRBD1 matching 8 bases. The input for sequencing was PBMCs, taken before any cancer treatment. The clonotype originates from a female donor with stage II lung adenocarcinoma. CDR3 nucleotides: TGTGCTAGTGGTTTCCAAACAGGGGGTGGCAACTATGGCTACACCTTC. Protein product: CASGFQTGGGNYGYTF. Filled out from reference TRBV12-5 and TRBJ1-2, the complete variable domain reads DARVTQTPRHKVTEMGQEVTMRCQPILGHNTVFWYRQTMMQGLELLAYFRNRAPLDDSGMPKDRFSAEMPDATLATLKIQPSEPRDSAVYFCASGFQTGGGNYGYTFGSGTRLTVV.